Listed here are 16 T cell receptor beta chains from one sample, sequenced in a study of blood T cell repertoires in COVID-19. Repertoires were generated with immunoSEQ multiplex PCR, while TCRdb's copy carries only in-frame clones and drops some. The sample shows 120,000 or so clones, about 80% of them seen only once. The sample comprised peripheral blood. These receptors all come from a man aged 40-49 years with active or convalescent COVID-19.

This clone was detected once. The chain recombines TRBV30 with TRBJ2-7; 10 bases are a match to TRBD1. The CDR3 runs 15 residues. J was trimmed by 4 bases and V by 0 bases; bases with no gene match: 6. Germline V gives CDR1 GTSNPN, CDR2 SVGIG (reference sequence). CDR3 bases: TGTGCCTGGAGTGTGACGGGACAGGGGTCTTACGAGCAGTACTTC. It encodes CAWSVTGQGSYEQYF.

This chain joins TRBV18 and TRBJ2-2; 9 bases are a match to TRBD1. With V trimmed by 5 bases and J by 6 bases, 7 bases remained unmatched. The CDR3 spans 15 residues. Germline V gene sequence: CDR1 KGHSH, CDR2 LQKENI. The DNA for the CDR3 is TGTGCCAGCTCAACCACGACAGGGGGATCCGGGGAGCTGTTTTTT. Encoded protein: CASSTTTGGSGELFF.

The chain recombines TRBV19 with TRBJ1-1, with D tentatively TRBD1 (6 bases). The germline V and J ends were trimmed by 6 bases and 1 base, with 9 bases remaining between them. The CDR3 loop spans 13 amino acids. Germline V lookup: CDR1 LNHDA, CDR2 SQIVND (reference sequence). The CDR3 DNA sequence: TGTGCCAGTAGGCAGGGGCGGAACACTGAAGCTTTCTTT. Its protein product is CASRQGRNTEAFF. Combining the CDR3 with reference TRBV19 and TRBJ1-1 gives the whole variable domain DGGITQSPKYLFRKEGQNVTLSCEQNLNHDAMYWYRQDPGQGLRLIYYSQIVNDFQKGDIAEGYSVSREKKESFPLTVTSAQKNPTAFYLCASRQGRNTEAFFGQGTRLTVV.

This chain connects TRBV5-1 to TRBJ2-2, with 7 bases lining up with TRBD1. This CDR3 spans 15 amino acids. The V and J ends lost 0 bases and 1 base, in that order; junction bases with no gene match: 0. Germline CDR1 reads SGHRS; CDR2 reads YFSETQ. The CDR3 sequence: CASSLGQGNTGELFF. CDR3 in DNA: TGCGCCAGCAGCTTGGGACAGGGGAACACCGGGGAGCTGTTTTTT.

The CDR3 here is CASSVRSSGTYNEQFF. The DNA of the CDR3 is TGTGCCAGCAGTGTAAGATCTAGCGGTACCTACAATGAGCAGTTCTTC. V is TRBV6-1 and J is TRBJ2-1; TRBD2 matches 7 bases. V was pared by 4 bases and J by 2 bases, with 8 bases of the junction left unmatched. CDR3 size: 16 residues. Germline values: CDR1 MNHNS, CDR2 SASEGT.

The rearrangement uses TRBV7-8 and TRBJ2-7, with D perhaps matching TRBD2 (6 bases). The V gene's germline CDR1 is SGHVS and CDR2 FQNEAQ. V lost 5 bases and J 3 bases, leaving 17 bases between the germline ends. The CDR3 runs to 15 residues. In nucleotides, the CDR3 is TGTGCCAGCAGCATAGAGGCGGGGCTACGCTACGAGCAGTACTTC. Protein: CASSIEAGLRYEQYF.

This rearrangement joins TRBV6-5 to TRBJ1-1; 8 bases agree with TRBD1. The length of the CDR3 is 15 residues. Germline CDR1 MNHEY, CDR2 SVGAGI. V was clipped by 7 bases and J by 11 bases; unmatched bases: 18. The CDR3 DNA reads as TGTGCCAGCACCCCCTCAGGGGGCGGAATTGGGCTCGCTTTCTTT. It is translated as CASTPSGGGIGLAFF.

The chain recombines TRBV28 with TRBJ1-1; 12 nucleotides agree with TRBD1. Trimming took 6 bases from V and 4 from J; bases not matched to a gene: 12. Looked up from germline, CDR1 is MDHEN and CDR2 is SYDVKM. The CDR3 spans 17 residues. The DNA of the CDR3 is TGTGCCAGCAGATATTCCGGGACAGGGGGCTCGGGCACTGAAGCTTTCTTT. Amino acids: CASRYSGTGGSGTEAFF. The entire variable domain, with the rest obtained from reference TRBV28 and TRBJ1-1, is as follows: DVKVTQSSRYLVKRTGEKVFLECVQDMDHENMFWYRQDPGLGLRLIYFSYDVKMKEKGDIPEGYSVSREKKERFSLILESASTNQTSMYLCASRYSGTGGSGTEAFFGQGTRLTVV.

CDR3 amino acids: CASSLVGTGGETQYF. The CDR3 nucleotides read TGTGCCAGCAGCTTGGTCGGGACAGGGGGCGAGACCCAGTACTTC. The J gene is TRBJ2-5, the V gene TRBV5-4; 12 bases agree with TRBD1. The CDR3 is made up of 15 amino acids. The ends lost 0 bases at V and 5 bases at J; junction bases unmatched: 2. Per the germline V gene, CDR1 is SGHNT and CDR2 is YYREEE (reference sequence).

In its sample, this clone was seen a few times. CDR3 DNA sequence: TGCAGCGTTAGAGGCCCCTACGTTGAGCAGTACTTC. This codes for CSVRGPYVEQYF. The chain employs TRBV29-1 and TRBJ2-7; D unclear. The CDR3 is made up of 12 amino acids. Germline V gene lookup returns CDR1 SQVTM and CDR2 ANQGSEA. Trimming pared 5 bases from V and 7 bases from J, leaving 15 bases between.

The CDR3: CASSPRRRASSYEQYF. The CDR3 DNA follows: TGTGCCAGCAGTCCTAGACGGCGGGCAAGCTCCTACGAGCAGTACTTC. The chain joins TRBV27 to TRBJ2-7; D is perhaps TRBD2 (5 bases). V shed 5 bases and J shed 0 bases, with 17 bases lying between them. In germline, CDR1 is MNHEY, CDR2 SMNVEV (reference sequence). The length of the CDR3 is 16 residues.

The rearrangement uses TRBV10-1 and TRBJ2-5; 12 bases are shared with TRBD2. V dropped 5 bases and J dropped 5; count of bases not matched to a gene: 3. In germline, CDR1 is WNHNN, CDR2 SYGVQD (reference sequence). This CDR3 has 14 amino acids. Written as DNA, the CDR3 is TGCGCCAGCAGTCCTAGCGGGAGGGCTGAGACCCAGTACTTC. This translates into CASSPSGRAETQYF.

This clone was seen a few times. This rearrangement joins TRBV7-2 to TRBJ2-7, with TRBD2 matching over 10 bases. V was clipped by 3 bases and J by 2 bases; unmatched bases: 4. Germline loops: CDR1 SGHTA, CDR2 FQGNSA. The CDR3 extends over 15 amino acids. The CDR3 DNA reads TGTGCCAGCAGCTTCAGCGGGGGGGCCGCCTACGAGCAGTACTTC. This gives the protein CASSFSGGAAYEQYF.

The chain is built from TRBV19 and TRBJ1-6; D is ambiguous. The CDR3 totals 14 residues. V lost 9 bases, J lost 7 bases, and 16 bases lay in between. Germline CDR1 LNHDA, CDR2 SQIVND (reference sequence). This CDR3 reads CASAIREVNSPLHF. In DNA, the CDR3 is TGTGCCAGCGCCATCCGGGAAGTCAATTCACCCCTCCACTTT.

The chain joins TRBV30 to TRBJ2-7; D may be TRBD1 (6 bases). The CDR3 is made up of 15 amino acids. CDR1 and CDR2 (germline): GTSNPN, SVGIG (reference sequence). V was shortened by 0 bases and J by 5 bases, with 17 bases between the two germline ends. CDR3 sequence (DNA): TGTGCCTGGAGTGTAGAGGGTCGTGGGGGCAACGAGCAGTACTTC. The encoded protein is CAWSVEGRGGNEQYF.

The chain couples TRBV7-9 to TRBJ1-1; a possible D gene is TRBD1 (5 bases). Germline CDR1 reads SEHNR; CDR2 reads FQNEAQ (reference sequence). This CDR3 has 16 residues. Trimming shortened V by 5 bases and J by 1 base, and 17 bases separated the two germline ends. CDR3 sequence reads: CASSQPPGLANTEAFF. DNA of the CDR3: TGTGCCAGCAGCCAGCCCCCGGGACTAGCGAACACTGAAGCTTTCTTT.